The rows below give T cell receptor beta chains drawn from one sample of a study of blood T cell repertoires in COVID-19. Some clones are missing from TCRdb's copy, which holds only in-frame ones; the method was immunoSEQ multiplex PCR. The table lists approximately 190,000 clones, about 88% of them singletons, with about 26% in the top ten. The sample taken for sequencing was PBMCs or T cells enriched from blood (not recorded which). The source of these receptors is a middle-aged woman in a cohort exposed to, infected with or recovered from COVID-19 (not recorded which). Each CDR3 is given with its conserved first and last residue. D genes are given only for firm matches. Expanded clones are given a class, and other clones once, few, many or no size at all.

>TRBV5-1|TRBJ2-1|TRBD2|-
CASSPGLTERSYNEQFF
TGCGCCAGCAGCCCGGGACTAACCGAACGCTCCTACAATGAGCAGTTCTTC
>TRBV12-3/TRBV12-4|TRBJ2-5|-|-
CASSNSRWETQYF
TGTGCCAGCAGTAACTCTCGGTGGGAGACCCAGTACTTC
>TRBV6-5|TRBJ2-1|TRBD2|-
CASSSDSGGGDEQFF
TGTGCCAGCAGTTCCGATAGCGGGGGAGGGGATGAGCAGTTCTTC
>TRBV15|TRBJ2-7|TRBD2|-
CATSEGTNYEQYF
TGTGCCACCAGCGAAGGGACTAACTACGAGCAGTACTTC
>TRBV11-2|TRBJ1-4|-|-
CASSLARQLGWTNEKLFF
TGTGCCAGCAGCTTAGCCCGACAGCTGGGGTGGACTAATGAAAAACTGTTTTTT
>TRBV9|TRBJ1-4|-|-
CASGENEKLFF
TGTGCCAGCGGAGAAAATGAAAAACTGTTTTTT
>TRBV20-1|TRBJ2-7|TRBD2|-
CSASYGRTPYEQYF
TGCAGTGCTAGTTACGGGAGGACCCCCTACGAGCAGTACTTC
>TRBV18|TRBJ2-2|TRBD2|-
CASSPGLAKAGELFF
TGTGCCAGCTCACCTGGACTAGCTAAGGCCGGGGAGCTGTTTTTT
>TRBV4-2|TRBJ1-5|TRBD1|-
CASSQDRVTGQGNLGNQPQHF
TGTGCCAGCAGCCAAGATAGGGTGACGGGACAGGGGAATCTTGGCAATCAGCCCCAGCATTTT
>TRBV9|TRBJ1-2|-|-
CASSPQGGRPYGYTF
TGTGCCAGCAGCCCCCAGGGAGGGCGCCCCTATGGCTACACCTTC
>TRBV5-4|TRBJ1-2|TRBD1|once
CASSERTGFYGYTF
TGTGCCAGCAGCGAAAGGACAGGGTTCTATGGCTACACCTTC
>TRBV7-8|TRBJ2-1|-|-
CASSSGPTGYNEQFF
TGTGCCAGCAGCTCAGGCCCCACGGGGTACAATGAGCAGTTCTTC
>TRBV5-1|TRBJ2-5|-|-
CASSTDPTTAQETQYF
TGCGCCAGCAGCACGGATCCTACGACAGCCCAAGAGACCCAGTACTTC
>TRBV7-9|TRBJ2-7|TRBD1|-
CASSSPGQGAVYEQYF
TGTGCCAGCAGCTCCCCGGGACAGGGGGCCGTCTACGAGCAGTACTTC
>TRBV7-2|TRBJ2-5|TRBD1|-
CASSLGSRQGQETQYF
TGTGCCAGCAGCCTAGGGTCGAGACAGGGGCAAGAGACCCAGTACTTC
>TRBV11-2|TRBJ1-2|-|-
CASSSLRRMGGYTF
TGTGCCAGCAGCTCCCTACGTCGGATGGGCGGCTACACCTTC
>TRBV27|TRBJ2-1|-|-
CASSPTGPFAQDEQFF
TGTGCCAGCAGCCCGACAGGCCCCTTTGCCCAGGATGAGCAGTTCTTC
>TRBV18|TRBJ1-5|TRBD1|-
CASSPGQGINQPQHF
TGTGCCAGCTCACCGGGACAGGGCATCAATCAGCCCCAGCATTTT
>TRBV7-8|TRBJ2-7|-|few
CASSLLAGANEQYF
TGTGCCAGCAGCTTACTTGCAGGGGCCAACGAGCAGTACTTC
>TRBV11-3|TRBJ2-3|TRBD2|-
CASSPRVAGVTDTQYF
TGTGCCAGCAGCCCCCGAGTAGCGGGGGTCACAGATACGCAGTATTTT
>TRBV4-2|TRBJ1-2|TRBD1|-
CASSLRTGKGTYGYTF
TGTGCCAGCAGCCTACGGACAGGGAAGGGTACTTATGGCTACACCTTC
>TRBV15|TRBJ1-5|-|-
CATSRVAEGNQPQHF
TGTGCCACCAGCCGGGTGGCAGAGGGCAATCAGCCCCAGCATTTT
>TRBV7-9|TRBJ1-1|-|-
CASSPQDTEAFF
TGTGCCAGCAGCCCACAGGACACTGAAGCTTTCTTT
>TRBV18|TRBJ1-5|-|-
CASSPEGNRNQPQHF
TGTGCCAGCTCCCCGGAGGGGAATCGCAATCAGCCCCAGCATTTT
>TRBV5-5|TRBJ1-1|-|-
CASSLGGGSFTEAFF
TGTGCCAGCAGCTTGGGTGGCGGGTCCTTCACTGAAGCTTTCTTT
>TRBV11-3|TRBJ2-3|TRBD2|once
CASSLGTSGRADTQYF
TGTGCCAGCAGCTTAGGCACTAGCGGGAGGGCAGATACGCAGTATTTT
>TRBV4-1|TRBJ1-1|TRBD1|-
CASSQDWGTRQGNTEAFF
TGCGCCAGCAGCCAAGATTGGGGTACAAGACAGGGGAACACTGAAGCTTTCTTT
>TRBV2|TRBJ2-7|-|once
CASSEGSPYEQYF
TGTGCCAGCAGTGAGGGCAGCCCTTACGAGCAGTACTTC
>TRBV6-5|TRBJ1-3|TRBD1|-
CASSPDRGRGNTIYF
TGTGCCAGCAGTCCTGACAGGGGAAGAGGAAACACCATATATTTT
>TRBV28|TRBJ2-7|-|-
CASSFETAYYEQYF
TGTGCCAGCAGTTTTGAGACAGCCTACTACGAGCAGTACTTC
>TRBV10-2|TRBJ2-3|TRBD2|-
CASTPGLAVSLWDTQYF
TGCGCCAGCACCCCGGGACTAGCGGTTTCCCTTTGGGATACGCAGTATTTT
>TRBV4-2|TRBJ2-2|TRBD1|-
CASSQGPPDRGVNTGELFF
TGTGCCAGCAGCCAGGGTCCCCCGGACAGGGGGGTGAACACCGGGGAGCTGTTTTTT
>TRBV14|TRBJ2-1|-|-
CASSQERRQGSYNEQFF
TGTGCCAGCAGCCAAGAAAGGAGGCAGGGGTCGTACAATGAGCAGTTCTTC
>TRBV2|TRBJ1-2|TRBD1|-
CASSWTGLNYGYTF
TGTGCCAGCAGCTGGACAGGGCTTAACTATGGCTACACCTTC
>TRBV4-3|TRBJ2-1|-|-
CASSQDLWSFGFEQFF
TGCGCCAGCAGCCAAGATTTGTGGTCGTTCGGTTTTGAGCAGTTCTTC
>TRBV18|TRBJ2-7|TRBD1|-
CASSPPTGQGTYEQYF
TGTGCCAGCTCACCACCGACGGGACAGGGGACCTACGAGCAGTACTTC